A selection of T cell receptor beta chains follows, all from one sample in a study of blood T cell repertoires in COVID-19. Repertoires were generated with immunoSEQ multiplex PCR, while TCRdb's copy carries only in-frame clones and drops some. The sample yields 200,000 to 250,000 clones, approximately 80% seen once. Input material: peripheral blood. The receptors come from a woman aged 40 to 50 with active or convalescent COVID-19. CDR3s include the opening cysteine and the closing phenylalanine or tryptophan. The D gene is left open where the match is weak. Clone size appears in some rows only: once, few, many, or a class for an expanded clone.

>TRBV10-1|TRBJ1-1|.|.
TGCGCCACCAGGGGCCAACTGAACACTGAAGCTTTCTTT
CATRGQLNTEAFF
>TRBV5-1|TRBJ1-1|.|.
TGCGCCAGCAGCTTAGCAGGGGTAGACACTGAAGCTTTCTTT
CASSLAGVDTEAFF
>TRBV14|TRBJ2-3|.|.
TGTGCCAGCAGCCAAGATTGGGCCACAGATACGCAGTATTTT
CASSQDWATDTQYF
>TRBV28|TRBJ1-6|.|TRBD1
TGTGCCAGCAGTTTACCCGGACAGGGAGGTAATTCACCCCTCCACTTT
CASSLPGQGGNSPLHF
>TRBV5-4|TRBJ2-5|.|TRBD2
TGTGCCAGCAGCTTGGCAGCGACTAGCGGCCAAGAGACCCAGTACTTC
CASSLAATSGQETQYF
>TRBV29-1|TRBJ1-2|once|.
TGCAGCGTTGACGAGGCTCCATGGGGCTACACCTTC
CSVDEAPWGYTF
>TRBV5-1|TRBJ2-2|.|.
TGCGCCAGCAGTCAGGGCTCTCCCGTCGGCGGGGAGCTGTTTTTT
CASSQGSPVGGELFF
>TRBV7-2|TRBJ2-1|.|TRBD1
TGTGCCAGCAGCTTAGGGACAGGGGTTTACAATGAGCAGTTCTTC
CASSLGTGVYNEQFF
>TRBV5-1|TRBJ2-4|.|TRBD1
TGCGCCAGCAGCAGGGGACAGGGGGTTGACATTCAGTACTTC
CASSRGQGVDIQYF
>TRBV5-1|TRBJ2-7|.|TRBD1
TGCGCCAGCAGCTTCCTCCGGGGTGGACAGGACGAGCAGTACTTC
CASSFLRGGQDEQYF
>TRBV7-3|TRBJ1-2|.|.
TGTGCCAGCAGCCCAAGTTCCGGTTATGGCTACACCTTC
CASSPSSGYGYTF
>TRBV9|TRBJ2-1|medium-sized|TRBD2
TGTGCCAGCAGCTTCCGGACTAGCGGGGGGAACAATGAGCAGTTCTTC
CASSFRTSGGNNEQFF
>TRBV19|TRBJ1-5|.|TRBD1
TGTGCCAGTAGGTTAACCGGGACAGGGACAGGGCAGCCCCAGCATTTT
CASRLTGTGTGQPQHF
>TRBV19|TRBJ1-5|.|.
TGTGCCAGTAGTTGGACAGCCTTAGCCACCAATCAGCCCCAGCATTTT
CASSWTALATNQPQHF
>TRBV5-1|TRBJ2-1|many|.
TGCGCCAGCAGCTCCAGGAACGTACACGAAAAGAATGAGCAGTTCTTC
CASSSRNVHEKNEQFF
>TRBV5-1|TRBJ2-5|few|TRBD2
TGCGCCAGCAGCTTGGATGGACTAGCGGGGTCAGAGACCCAGTACTTC
CASSLDGLAGSETQYF
>TRBV30|TRBJ2-1|.|.
TGTGCCTGGAGTGTACGGCGACTGAGAATTTACAATGAGCAGTTCTTC
CAWSVRRLRIYNEQFF
>TRBV10-3|TRBJ2-3|.|TRBD2
TGTGCCATCAGAACTAGCGGGGTGCCATATTTT
CAIRTSGVPYF
>TRBV21-1|TRBJ2-1|.|.
TGTGCCAGCAGGGTACCGGGACTAGCGACCTACAATGAGCAGTTCTTC
CASRVPGLATYNEQFF
>TRBV6-5|TRBJ1-2|.|.
TGTGCCAGCAGTAGAAAAGGGAGCTATGGCTACACCTTC
CASSRKGSYGYTF
>TRBV30|TRBJ2-4|many|.
TGTGCCTGGAGCGCCGGGACAATCCGGTACTTC
CAWSAGTIRYF
>TRBV9|TRBJ2-2|.|TRBD2
TGTGCCAGCAGCGGAGTTACGACTAGCTTGGGCGGGGAGCTGTTTTTT
CASSGVTTSLGGELFF
>TRBV3-1/TRBV3-2|TRBJ2-2|.|TRBD1
TGTGCCAGCAGCCAAGATAGACAGGGCCACGGGGAGCTGTTTTTT
CASSQDRQGHGELFF
>TRBV11-2|TRBJ2-2|.|.
TGTGCCAGCAGCGTACGCACAGGGATTACCGGGGAGCTGTTTTTT
CASSVRTGITGELFF
>TRBV27|TRBJ2-2|.|TRBD1
TGTGCCAGCAGACCCGCCGGGACAGTGAACACCGGGGAGCTGTTTTTT
CASRPAGTVNTGELFF
>TRBV6-1|TRBJ2-3|few|TRBD2
TGTGCCAGCAGTGCTCGGACTAGCGGGGAAGGAGATACGCAGTATTTT
CASSARTSGEGDTQYF
>TRBV5-1|TRBJ2-5|.|TRBD2
TGCGCCAGCAGCTGGGGACTAGCGGGGGGTTTCCAAGAGACCCAGTACTTC
CASSWGLAGGFQETQYF
>TRBV12-5|TRBJ2-1|once|TRBD1
TGTGCTAGTGTCCCGGGACAGGCTTACAATGAGCAGTTCTTC
CASVPGQAYNEQFF
>TRBV5-1|TRBJ1-6|.|TRBD1
TGCGCCAGCAGCTCGGGACAGGGGAGCTCCTATAATTCACCCCTCCACTTT
CASSSGQGSSYNSPLHF
>TRBV20-1|TRBJ2-7|once|TRBD1
TGCAGTGCTAGTGCACAGGGGTTATACTACGAGCAGTACTTC
CSASAQGLYYEQYF